The 17 T cell receptor beta chains below were found in one sample sequenced in a study of cytomegalovirus exposure and HLA in healthy donors. Use of 60 Vbeta and 13 Jbeta primers characterized the PCR. Profiled with immunoSEQ multiplex PCR; TCRdb holds only in-frame clones, not every one. The profile shows around 160,000 clones, roughly 83% of them singletons. Sequenced input: PBMCs. Receptors originate from a woman aged 18-30 years in good health and CMV-seronegative.

The chain carries TRBV4-1 and TRBJ1-5; TRBD1 matches at 8 bases. Germline V gene lookup returns CDR1 MGHRA and CDR2 YSYEKL. Losses at the gene ends were 1 base for V and 6 bases for J; bases not matched to a gene: 5. This CDR3 contains 15 residues. This chain's CDR3 is CASSQGPGGGQPQHF. The CDR3 bases are TGCGCCAGCAGCCAAGGTCCAGGGGGCGGTCAGCCCCAGCATTTT.

The chain links TRBV9 to TRBJ1-2, with D maybe TRBD1 (6 bases). The CDR3 runs 14 residues. Deletions cut 0 bases from V and 3 bases from J, with 9 bases between. Germline V CDR1 and CDR2: SGDLS, YYNGEE. As DNA, the CDR3 is TGTGCCAGCAGCGTAGGTCCAGGGGACTATGGCTACACCTTC. This encodes CASSVGPGDYGYTF.

The genes are TRBV5-4 and TRBJ2-2; 7 nucleotides line up with TRBD2. Germline V CDR1 and CDR2: SGHNT, YYREEE (reference sequence). The CDR3 has 14 residues. The V gene end was trimmed by 0 bases and the J gene end by 5 bases; junction bases not matched to a gene: 1. CDR3 sequence: CASSLAGRTGELFF. CDR3 DNA: TGTGCCAGCAGCTTGGCCGGGAGGACCGGGGAGCTGTTTTTT.

V gene TRBV5-1 combines with J gene TRBJ2-7; D gene ambiguous. Trimming took off 2 bases at V and 0 bases at J, with 12 bases between the two ends. This CDR3 is 15 amino acids long. CDR1 is SGHRS and CDR2 is YFSETQ in the germline V gene. The CDR3 region has the DNA TGCGCCAGCAGCTTTCAGGCCGCACTCTCCTACGAGCAGTACTTC. It encodes CASSFQAALSYEQYF. Supplemented by reference TRBV5-1 and TRBJ2-7, the full variable domain reads KAGVTQTPRYLIKTRGQQVTLSCSPISGHRSVSWYQQTPGQGLQFLFEYFSETQRNKGNFPGRFSGRQFSNSRSEMNVSTLELGDSALYLCASSFQAALSYEQYFGPGTRLTVT.

V gene TRBV28 combines with J gene TRBJ1-6; 8 bases map to TRBD1. V was clipped by 3 bases and J by 9 bases; unmatched bases: 4. This CDR3 comprises 14 residues. Germline V gene lookup returns CDR1 MDHEN and CDR2 SYDVKM. The CDR3 region is CASSFAQGVSPLHF. CDR3 coding DNA: TGTGCCAGCAGTTTTGCACAGGGGGTTTCACCCCTCCACTTT.

This clone showed up just a few times. The chain is built from TRBV5-3 and TRBJ2-7; 7 nucleotides match TRBD2. TRBV5-3 is known as an ORF, though its function is uncertain. The CDR3 loop spans 17 amino acids. The junction had 17 bases not matched to a gene; V was cut back by 3 bases and J by 5 bases. CDR3 loop: CARSWGGCGVIGDEQYF. CDR3 DNA sequence: TGTGCCAGAAGCTGGGGAGGGTGCGGGGTCATCGGCGACGAGCAGTACTTC.

This clone was picked up a small number of times. The chain is built from TRBV7-9 and TRBJ1-2; tentative D call: TRBD1 (6 bases). This CDR3 comprises 17 residues. Germline V gene data show CDR1 as SEHNR and CDR2 as FQNEAQ (reference sequence). V dropped 3 bases and J dropped 8 bases, with 25 bases sitting between them. CDR3 nucleotide sequence: TGTGCCAGCAGCTTCAGGGACATAGGGCTCTATTCGCGAGGCTACACCTTC. Its protein is CASSFRDIGLYSRGYTF.

This clone was picked up a small number of times. The chain carries TRBV5-4 and TRBJ2-3, with 8 nucleotides matching TRBD2. The CDR3 loop spans 14 amino acids. V was pared by 3 bases and J by 4 bases, with 4 bases of the junction left unmatched. Germline lookup yields CDR1 SGHNT and CDR2 YYREEE (reference sequence). The chain's CDR3 is CASSSGLEPDTQYF. Here the CDR3 DNA reads TGTGCCAGCAGCTCGGGACTAGAGCCAGATACGCAGTATTTT.

The rearrangement links TRBV6-1 to TRBJ2-5; D is possibly TRBD2 (6 bases). The length of the CDR3 is 16 residues. Looked up from germline, CDR1 is MNHNS and CDR2 is SASEGT. V lost 3 bases, J lost 0 bases, and 14 bases lay in between. The CDR3 nucleotides read TGTGCCAGCAGTGATGCGGGACGGGCATACCAAGAGACCCAGTACTTC. This translates into CASSDAGRAYQETQYF.

This clone has just one count. This sequence joins TRBV5-1 and TRBJ1-2; 8 bases are a match to TRBD1. The CDR3 sequence is 16 residues long. Trimming cost V 6 bases and J 4 bases; bases outside gene matches: 14. The germline V gene has CDR1 SGHRS and CDR2 YFSETQ. The CDR3 reads CASIPLPRQGTYGYTF. CDR3 DNA sequence: TGCGCCAGCATCCCTCTACCTCGACAGGGGACCTATGGCTACACCTTC.

A single count supports this clone. The chain has TRBV7-9 and TRBJ1-4; D not resolved. Germline CDR1 and CDR2: SEHNR and FQNEAQ (reference sequence). Trimming took off 2 bases at V and 5 bases at J, with 9 bases between the two ends. The CDR3 extends over 14 amino acids. CDR3 sequence reads: CASSLISLNEKLFF. In DNA form, the CDR3 reads TGTGCCAGCAGCTTAATTTCCTTAAATGAAAAACTGTTTTTT.

The V and J genes are TRBV19 and TRBJ1-2; TRBD1 is a possible D gene (6 bases). Germline loops: CDR1 LNHDA, CDR2 SQIVND (reference sequence). The V end lost 5 bases, the J end lost 7 bases, and 11 bases lay between the germline ends. The CDR3 runs to 12 residues. The CDR3 nucleotides are TGTGCCAGTAGTTCAAGGACAGCTGGCTACACCTTC. Translating gives CASSSRTAGYTF.

The chain uses TRBV18 and TRBJ1-3, with D uncertain. Trimming pared 5 bases from V and 0 bases from J, leaving 8 bases between. The CDR3 has 14 amino acids. Germline V gene lookup returns CDR1 KGHSH and CDR2 LQKENI. The CDR3 DNA reads as TGTGCCAGCTCAAATGAGGGCTCTGGAAACACCATATATTTT. Protein: CASSNEGSGNTIYF.

The chain recombines TRBV25-1 with TRBJ2-1, with 10 bases fitting TRBD1. The CDR3 has 15 residues. V was pared by 4 bases and J by 6 bases, with 6 bases of the junction left unmatched. The germline V gene encodes CDR1 MGHDK and CDR2 SYGVNS. CDR3 loop: CASSAAGTGANEQFF. The CDR3 coding sequence is TGTGCCAGCAGTGCCGCCGGGACAGGGGCCAATGAGCAGTTCTTC.

V and J are TRBV18 and TRBJ2-6; 8 bases fit TRBD1. This CDR3 comprises 16 residues. With 3 bases clipped from V and 0 bases from J, the junction kept 1 base outside the gene matches. CDR1 and CDR2 (germline): KGHSH, LQKENI. The CDR3 loop is CASSPDRVSGANVLTF. The CDR3 nucleotides are TGTGCCAGCTCACCGGACAGGGTCTCTGGGGCCAACGTCCTGACTTTC.

The chain uses TRBV6-1 and TRBJ2-1; TRBD1 aligns across 9 bases. The CDR3 is made up of 15 amino acids. The germline V gene has CDR1 MNHNS and CDR2 SASEGT. The trim removed 6 bases at V and 3 bases at J, leaving 6 bases unmatched. CDR3 bases: TGTGCCAGCAGCGAACAGGGGGCCGGCTACAATGAGCAGTTCTTC. This encodes CASSEQGAGYNEQFF.

CDR3 bases: TGTGCCAGCAAGCCGGGACAGGGGGGTCAGCCCCAGCATTTT. This codes for CASKPGQGGQPQHF. The chain joins TRBV6-5 to TRBJ1-5, with 11 bases aligning to TRBD1. CDR3 length: 14 amino acids. The J segment lost 6 bases and the V segment lost 7 bases, leaving 5 bases of the junction unmatched. The V gene's germline CDR1 is MNHEY and CDR2 SVGAGI.